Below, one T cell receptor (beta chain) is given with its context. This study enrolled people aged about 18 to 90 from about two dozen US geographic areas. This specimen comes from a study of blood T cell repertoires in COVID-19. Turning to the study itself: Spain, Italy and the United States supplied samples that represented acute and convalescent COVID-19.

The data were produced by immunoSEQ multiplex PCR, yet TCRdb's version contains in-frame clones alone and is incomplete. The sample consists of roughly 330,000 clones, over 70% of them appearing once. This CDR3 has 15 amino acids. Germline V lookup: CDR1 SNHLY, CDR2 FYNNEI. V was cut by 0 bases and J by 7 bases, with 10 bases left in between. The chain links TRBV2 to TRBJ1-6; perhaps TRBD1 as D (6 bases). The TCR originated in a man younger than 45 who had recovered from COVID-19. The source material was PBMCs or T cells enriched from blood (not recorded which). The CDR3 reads CASSEARGGNSPLHF. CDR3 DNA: TGTGCCAGCAGTGAAGCACGAGGGGGAAATTCACCCCTCCACTTT.